A selection of T cell receptor beta chains follows, all from one sample in a study of cytomegalovirus exposure and HLA in healthy donors. TCRdb keeps only in-frame clones here, not all; method: immunoSEQ multiplex PCR. Of about 100,000 clones detected, 65% to 85% appear once; the ten largest clones hold under 20%. Sequenced: PBMCs. These receptors all come from a woman aged 55-69 years in good health and CMV-seropositive. The CDR3 runs from the conserved cysteine through the conserved F or W.

cdr3_aa v_call
CAIRTTDTTEQYF TRBV10-3
CASSLLPGGGGAFF TRBV5-6
CASTRQGEGYTF TRBV5-1
CASSIERTSGVRLLAKNIQYF TRBV19
CASSQVLGSSGNTIYF TRBV4-1
CASRPTGGHGYTF TRBV5-1
CASSSTGSTDTQYF TRBV7-3
CASSQGPEMNTEAFF TRBV4-2
CSVGQSTGYTF TRBV29-1
CASTRTGQAGRAFF TRBV25-1
CASRELAGSSYEQYF TRBV27
CASSSDRGPQYF TRBV5-1
CASGPGGLDEQYF TRBV19
CASSSWRDYGYTF TRBV10-1
CASSEEVNRANTEAFF TRBV2
CASGPRQGGEKLFF TRBV2
CAIRPGVITGELFF TRBV5-6
CASSDRQGAYGYTF TRBV2
CASSLAGQNEKLFF TRBV5-4
CASSQPVTSGRRDTQYF TRBV4-1
CAWSAQETQYF TRBV30
CASSSRNQPQHF TRBV7-9
CASSRRDPEGNEQFF TRBV4-1
CASSRAGPISYEQYF TRBV9